This is a list of T cell receptor beta chains from one sample in a study of CD8+CD57+ T cells in acquired aplastic anemia. TCRdb called the reads again in MiXCR, with one record for every CDR3 protein. The sample has 150,000 to 200,000 distinct CDR3 sequences, around 45% seen once; the top ten hold approximately 9.7%. Sequenced sample: sorted CD4+, CD8+, or CD8+CD57+ T cells (not recorded which) from PBMCs. The origin of the receptors is a human donor with aplastic anemia. Each CDR3 is given with its conserved first and last residue. A D gene is named only where the DNA matches it firmly. Clone size is shown for a subset of rows, as once, few, many or a class of expanded clone.

J gene,V gene,clone size,D gene,CDR3 DNA,CDR3 protein
TRBJ2-3,TRBV7-9,many,NA,TGTGCCAGCAGCTTAGTCCGCCGTGATACGCAGTATTTT,CASSLVRRDTQYF
TRBJ1-6,TRBV7-9,many,NA,TGTGCCAGCAGCTTAGTGGCAGGGCCGAATTCACCCCTCCACTTT,CASSLVAGPNSPLHF
TRBJ1-6,TRBV2,many,NA,TGTGCCAGCAGGCAGGGTTGGTCACCCCTCCACTTT,CASRQGWSPLHF
TRBJ2-2,TRBV2,NA,TRBD2,TGTGCCAGCAGTGAACTGACTAGCGGCGGGGAGCTGTTTTTT,CASSELTSGGELFF
TRBJ2-4,TRBV6-5,few,NA,TGTGCCAGCAGTTACTCGGACAGCCTCAGCGGCATTCAGTACTTC,CASSYSDSLSGIQYF
TRBJ1-1,TRBV19,NA,NA,TGTGCCAGTAGTTACCGTGCCTCTGAAACTTTCTTT,CASSYRASETFF
TRBJ2-5,TRBV20-1,NA,TRBD1,TGCAGTGCTAGAGGGGACAGGGAGATTCGGACCCAGTACTTC,CSARGDREIRTQYF
TRBJ1-1,TRBV7-9,NA,NA,TGTGCCAGCAGCATGAGACAGTCACTTGAAGCTTTCTTT,CASSMRQSLEAFF
TRBJ2-7,TRBV6-5,many,NA,NA,CASSSSTSGSYEQYF
TRBJ1-1,TRBV7-9,NA,NA,TGTGCCAGCAGCCCTCTGAACACTGAAGCTTTCTTT,CASSPLNTEAFF
TRBJ2-2,TRBV5-6,once,TRBD2,TGTGCCAGCAGCCACCCGCGGGCGGGAGACACCGGGGAGCTGTTTTTT,CASSHPRAGDTGELFF
TRBJ1-6,TRBV20-1,NA,NA,TGCAGTGCTAGCCCGACGGGACTTTATAATTCACCCCTCCACTTT,CSASPTGLYNSPLHF
TRBJ2-2,TRBV6-1,many,TRBD1,TGTGCCAGCAGGCACCCTTCTTATTTGAGGACAGGGGGCGAGGGGGAGCTGTTTTTT,CASRHPSYLRTGGEGELFF
TRBJ2-7,TRBV9,NA,NA,TGTGCCAGCAGCGCCGGGGCTTTGTACGAGCAGTACTTC,CASSAGALYEQYF
TRBJ1-6,TRBV2,NA,TRBD1,TGTGCCAGCAGAGGGACAGGGACTAATTCACCCCTCCACTTT,CASRGTGTNSPLHF
TRBJ2-3,TRBV7-2,NA,NA,TGTGCCAGCAGCTTAGCGCGGGCAGATACGCAGTATTTT,CASSLARADTQYF
TRBJ1-1,TRBV18,few,NA,TGTGCCAGCTCACCTTGGGCAGTAGCTGAAGCTTTCTTT,CASSPWAVAEAFF
TRBJ1-1,TRBV3-1,few,NA,TGTGCCAGCAGCCAAGCGGCACGGAACACTGAAGCTTTCTTT,CASSQAARNTEAFF
TRBJ2-3,TRBV7-3,many,TRBD2,TGTGCCAGCAGCTCTCTAGCGGGAGGACATACGCAGTATTTT,CASSSLAGGHTQYF
TRBJ2-5,TRBV19,many,TRBD2,TGTGCCAGTAGCCCTAGCGGGAGTCGGGAGACCCAGTACTTC,CASSPSGSRETQYF
TRBJ1-5,TRBV6-2/TRBV6-3,few,NA,TGTGCCAGCACTACAACCGGCAGGAGCAATCAGCCCCAGCATTTT,CASTTTGRSNQPQHF
TRBJ2-5,TRBV19,many,TRBD1,TGTGCCAGTAGAGACAGGGGGCGGGAGACCCAGTACTTC,CASRDRGRETQYF
TRBJ1-1,TRBV12-3/TRBV12-4,many,NA,TGTGCCAGCAGCCTAGGGACAAGCACTGAAGCTTTCTTT,CASSLGTSTEAFF